A single sample is the source of the 29 T cell receptor beta chains below, sequenced in a study of shared clonotypes between healthy human individuals. TCRdb keeps only in-frame clones here, not all; method: immunoSEQ multiplex PCR. This sample yields 2 million to 2.5 million clones, of which roughly 93% are seen a single time; around 0.37% belongs to the top ten. Sequencing was performed on naive CD4+ T cells from PBMCs. The subset denotes: CD45RA+ positively selected. These receptors were taken from a man between 18 and 29 years old in good health. Some clones in this sample may be carry-over from other donors' samples.

The rearrangement uses TRBV18 and TRBJ2-5, with D unresolved. The germline V gene encodes CDR1 KGHSH and CDR2 LQKENI. V was clipped by 3 bases and J by 5 bases, with 7 bases between them. CDR3 length: 12 residues. CDR3 bases: TGTGCCAGCTCACCGGGTCATGAGACCCAGTACTTC. It translates to CASSPGHETQYF. Complete variable domain (other parts from reference TRBV18 and TRBJ2-5): NAGVMQNPRHLVRRRGQEARLRCSPMKGHSHVYWYRQLPEEGLKFMVYLQKENIIDESGMPKERFSAEFPKEGPSILRIQQVVRGDSAAYFCASSPGHETQYFGPGTRLLVL.

The V and J genes are TRBV6-6 and TRBJ1-1; possibly TRBD1 for D (5 bases). In germline, CDR1 is MNHNY, CDR2 SVGAGI (reference sequence). The CDR3 consists of 14 residues. Deletions cut 8 bases from V and 6 bases from J, with 19 bases between. The CDR3 coding sequence is TGTGCCAGCCAAGACAACGTGGGGCTGGCTGAAGCTTTCTTT. Protein sequence: CASQDNVGLAEAFF.

The chain combines TRBV7-2 with TRBJ1-2, with D possibly being TRBD1 (6 bases). The V and J ends lost 4 bases and 2 bases respectively, with 11 bases between them. This CDR3 contains 14 residues. Germline CDR1 reads SGHTA; CDR2 reads FQGNSA. The CDR3 DNA sequence: TGTGCCAGCAGCTCGACCCAGGGGAACTATGGCTACACCTTC. It encodes CASSSTQGNYGYTF.

V usage is TRBV12-5 and J usage is TRBJ1-2; 8 bases match TRBD1. This CDR3 comprises 16 residues. V lost 2 bases and J lost 5; bases outside the gene matches: 10. CDR1 is LGHNT and CDR2 is FRNRAP in the germline V gene. CDR3 sequence: CASGLYPQGASYGYTF. CDR3 sequence (DNA): TGTGCTAGTGGTTTGTATCCCCAGGGGGCTAGTTATGGCTACACCTTC.

The rearrangement joins TRBV7-2 to TRBJ2-1; unclear D gene. Trimming removed 8 bases from V and 0 bases from J, with 11 bases in between. This CDR3 spans 14 amino acids. Germline V gene sequence: CDR1 SGHTA, CDR2 FQGNSA. The CDR3 spells CASVKGHSYNEQFF. The CDR3 DNA is TGTGCCAGCGTCAAGGGCCACTCCTACAATGAGCAGTTCTTC.

V gene TRBV5-4 combines with J gene TRBJ2-2; D not resolved. The CDR3 runs to 13 residues. V gave up 4 bases and J gave up 5 bases, with 9 bases separating them. The V gene's germline CDR1 is SGHNT and CDR2 YYREEE (reference sequence). CDR3 DNA sequence: TGTGCCAGCAGCCATCCTTCGACCGGGGAGCTGTTTTTT. Translated, it gives CASSHPSTGELFF. Full variable domain (missing parts from reference TRBV5-4 and TRBJ2-2): ETGVTQSPTHLIKTRGQQVTLRCSSQSGHNTVSWYQQALGQGPQFIFQYYREEENGRGNFPPRFSGLQFPNYSSELNVNALELDDSALYLCASSHPSTGELFFGEGSRLTVL.

This clone was recorded a few times. The chain employs TRBV7-9 and TRBJ1-1; D is unclear. The CDR3 is made up of 14 amino acids. Deletions cut 1 base from V and 4 bases from J, with 10 bases between. CDR1 and CDR2 from the germline V gene are SEHNR and FQNEAQ (reference sequence). CDR3 nucleotides: TGTGCCAGCAGCTTAGGCCTGGGGAGCACTGAAGCTTTCTTT. Its protein product is CASSLGLGSTEAFF.

The V gene is TRBV21-1, the J gene TRBJ2-7; whether TRBD2, the table's D call, matches the DNA was not checked. TRBV21-1 constitutes a pseudogene. This CDR3 region has 20 residues. CDR3 amino acids: CASSPKLTLAGGKITYEQYF. The CDR3, as DNA: TGTGCCAGCAGCCCAAAGCTAACACTAGCGGGAGGGAAGATTACCTACGAGCAGTACTTC.

The rearrangement links TRBV5-1 to TRBJ2-7, with D perhaps TRBD2 (6 bases). The ends were cut back, 2 bases at V and 4 bases at J, with 16 bases in the middle. Germline-derived CDR1 and CDR2 are SGHRS and YFSETQ. The CDR3 has 15 amino acids. This CDR3 is CASSFGKEGIYEQYF. CDR3 in DNA: TGCGCCAGCAGCTTTGGGAAGGAGGGTATTTACGAGCAGTACTTC.

This clone was detected only a few times. In DNA, the CDR3 is TGTGCCAGCAGCTTAGCGCCCAGACAAACGACTTTCTTT. It specifies CASSLAPRQTTFF. The rearrangement links TRBV7-2 to TRBJ1-1; D is undetermined. Germline CDR1 reads SGHTA; CDR2 reads FQGNSA. V lost 0 bases and J lost 12, with 14 bases in between. The CDR3 length is 13 residues.

The rearrangement links TRBV28 to TRBJ2-7, with 8 bases aligning to TRBD1. J was trimmed by 5 bases and V by 6 bases; bases with no gene match: 15. The CDR3 runs 16 residues. The V gene's germline CDR1 is MDHEN and CDR2 SYDVKM. The CDR3 reads CASRLTRQGARNEQYF. CDR3 coding DNA: TGTGCCAGCAGACTGACGCGCCAGGGGGCGCGGAACGAGCAGTACTTC.

J is TRBJ1-3 and V is TRBV19; TRBD1 agrees at 7 bases. From germline, CDR1 is LNHDA and CDR2 SQIVND (reference sequence). J gave up 2 bases and V 3 bases, and 4 bases lay outside the gene matches. This CDR3 has 15 amino acids. CDR3 in DNA: TGTGCCAGTAGTATCCGGGACAGCGCTGGAAACACCATATATTTT. Translated: CASSIRDSAGNTIYF.

The rearrangement joins TRBV11-2 to TRBJ2-5; 8 positions match TRBD2. V gave up 2 bases and J gave up 3 bases; unmatched junction bases: 14. The CDR3 covers 18 residues. Germline V lookup: CDR1 SGHAT, CDR2 FQNNGV. The DNA of the CDR3 is TGTGCCAGCAGCTTAAGACCGGGAGGGGGACTCGAAGAAGAGACCCAGTACTTC. Translation gives CASSLRPGGGLEEETQYF.

The chain has TRBV5-5 and TRBJ2-3; TRBD2 matches at 10 bases. The CDR3 sequence is 14 residues long. The V gene end was trimmed by 4 bases and the J gene end by 4 bases; junction bases not matched to a gene: 3. From germline, CDR1 is SGHKS and CDR2 YYEKEE (reference sequence). In DNA, the CDR3 is TGTGCCAGCAGCCGGACTAGCGGACCAGATACGCAGTATTTT. Translating it yields CASSRTSGPDTQYF.

This chain joins TRBV7-9 and TRBJ2-7, with D perhaps given as TRBD1 or TRBD2 (5 bases each). CDR1 is SEHNR, CDR2 FQNEAQ, per germline (reference sequence). Trimming removed 5 bases from V and 1 base from J, with 12 bases in between. The CDR3 is 14 amino acids. CDR3 protein: CASSQRGASYEQYF. The CDR3 region has the DNA TGTGCCAGCAGCCAGAGAGGGGCGTCCTACGAGCAGTACTTC.

The rearrangement links TRBV4-1 to TRBJ2-5; TRBD2 agrees at 7 bases. The V and J ends lost 4 bases and 1 base, in that order; junction bases with no gene match: 6. Germline assignment: CDR1 MGHRA and CDR2 YSYEKL. The CDR3 spans 15 residues. The CDR3: CASSLGGLVQETQYF. The CDR3 DNA sequence: TGCGCCAGCAGCCTGGGAGGGCTAGTCCAAGAGACCCAGTACTTC.

V is TRBV28 and J is TRBJ2-7, with no clear D. Germline V gene sequence: CDR1 MDHEN, CDR2 SYDVKM. CDR3 size: 15 residues. V lost 2 bases, J lost 0 bases, and 11 bases lay in between. CDR3 region: CASSLNRGGSYEQYF. In nucleotides, the CDR3 is TGTGCCAGCAGTTTAAACCGAGGCGGCTCCTACGAGCAGTACTTC.

This chain connects TRBV5-1 to TRBJ1-1; 10 bases match TRBD1. This CDR3 has 14 residues. The ends lost 5 bases at V and 5 bases at J; junction bases unmatched: 6. Per germline, CDR1 SGHRS and CDR2 YFSETQ. CDR3 residues: CASRWTGGETEAFF. The CDR3 nucleotides read TGCGCCAGCAGATGGACAGGGGGAGAAACTGAAGCTTTCTTT.

The V gene is TRBV15, the J gene TRBJ2-3; 8 positions match TRBD1. The CDR3 consists of 15 residues. Germline assignment: CDR1 LNHNV and CDR2 YYDKDF (reference sequence). With V trimmed by 6 bases and J by 2 bases, 7 bases remained unmatched. The CDR3 loop is CATRPGQGVTDTQYF. The DNA for the CDR3 is TGTGCCACCAGACCCGGACAGGGAGTCACAGATACGCAGTATTTT.

This clone was detected only once. J is TRBJ1-2 and V is TRBV18; no firm D call. V dropped 2 bases and J dropped 0 bases, with 10 bases sitting between them. The CDR3 is 15 amino acids. From germline, CDR1 is KGHSH and CDR2 LQKENI. The CDR3 is CASSPAGGANYGYTF. The CDR3 DNA reads as TGTGCCAGCTCACCAGCGGGCGGAGCTAACTATGGCTACACCTTC.

A note on this clone: The identical CDR3 is also encoded by other nucleotide sequences in the sample. The chain recombines TRBV15 with TRBJ2-5, with D perhaps TRBD1 (6 bases). V lost 0 bases to trimming and J lost 4 bases, with 6 bases between them. Germline CDR1 reads LNHNV; CDR2 reads YYDKDF (reference sequence). The length of the CDR3 is 13 residues. CDR3 sequence reads: CATSRDRGETQYF. The CDR3, as DNA: TGTGCCACCAGCAGAGACAGGGGAGAGACCCAGTACTTC.

Here the CDR3 reads CASSRLAGAYEQYF. CDR3 in DNA: TGTGCCAGCAGCCGACTAGCGGGAGCCTACGAGCAGTACTTC. This chain links TRBV28 with TRBJ2-5; 12 nucleotides line up with TRBD2. The J call is in doubt because the DNA end fits TRBJ2-7 better. CDR3 length: 14 residues. The V gene's germline CDR1 is MDHEN and CDR2 SYDVKM.

The chain couples TRBV19 to TRBJ2-7; no definite D call. The CDR3 consists of 16 residues. The V end lost 4 bases, the J end lost 1 base, and 17 bases lay between the germline ends. CDR1 is LNHDA, CDR2 SQIVND, per germline (reference sequence). This CDR3 reads CASSNQAWGSSYEQYF. CDR3 sequence (DNA): TGTGCCAGTAGTAACCAGGCTTGGGGTAGTTCCTACGAGCAGTACTTC.

V and J are TRBV10-3 and TRBJ1-2; TRBD1 might be the D (5 bases). Germline loops: CDR1 ENHRY, CDR2 SYGVKD. The CDR3 is 14 amino acids. Trimming took 4 bases from V and 3 from J, leaving 12 bases between them. CDR3 amino acids: CAISVDSAYYGYTF. CDR3 DNA sequence: TGTGCCATCAGTGTTGACAGTGCTTACTATGGCTACACCTTC.

A single count supports this clone. The chain is built from TRBV9 and TRBJ2-5; possible D gene TRBD1, 6 bases. Germline values: CDR1 SGDLS, CDR2 YYNGEE. V lost 5 bases to trimming and J lost 5 bases, with 19 bases between them. CDR3 size: 15 residues. The CDR3 region is CASRVRDTRLETQYF. DNA of the CDR3: TGTGCCAGCAGGGTCCGGGACACCAGGTTGGAGACCCAGTACTTC.

The genes are TRBV28 and TRBJ1-1; perhaps TRBD1 as D (5 bases). V was cut by 5 bases and J by 11 bases, with 18 bases left in between. Germline V gene lookup returns CDR1 MDHEN and CDR2 SYDVKM. This CDR3 contains 13 residues. The DNA of the CDR3 is TGTGCCAGCAGTCCTCCGGGACGGGTTGGGGCTTTCTTT. As protein: CASSPPGRVGAFF.

The V gene is TRBV28, the J gene TRBJ2-7; maybe TRBD1 (6 bases). CDR1 and CDR2 from the germline V gene are MDHEN and SYDVKM. The CDR3 consists of 14 residues. V dropped 3 bases and J dropped 1 base, with 10 bases sitting between them. The CDR3 DNA reads TGTGCCAGCAGTTTCCGGGACAAATCCTACGAGCAGTACTTC. This sequence encodes CASSFRDKSYEQYF.

The chain has TRBV5-4 and TRBJ2-1, with a tentative D call TRBD2 (5 bases). The length of the CDR3 is 15 residues. The V gene lost 0 bases and the J gene lost 0 bases, with 7 bases spanning the gap. Germline-derived CDR1 and CDR2 are SGHNT and YYREEE (reference sequence). The CDR3 DNA sequence: TGTGCCAGCAGCTTGGACGGAGGCTCCTACAATGAGCAGTTCTTC. Amino acids: CASSLDGGSYNEQFF.

The rearrangement uses TRBV7-8 and TRBJ2-2; the D gene is possibly TRBD1 (6 bases). Germline V gene sequence: CDR1 SGHVS, CDR2 FQNEAQ. V was cut by 5 bases and J by 1 base, with 14 bases left in between. CDR3 length: 16 amino acids. The CDR3, as DNA: TGTGCCAGCAGCCACCTACAGGGTTGGAACACCGGGGAGCTGTTTTTT. This encodes CASSHLQGWNTGELFF.